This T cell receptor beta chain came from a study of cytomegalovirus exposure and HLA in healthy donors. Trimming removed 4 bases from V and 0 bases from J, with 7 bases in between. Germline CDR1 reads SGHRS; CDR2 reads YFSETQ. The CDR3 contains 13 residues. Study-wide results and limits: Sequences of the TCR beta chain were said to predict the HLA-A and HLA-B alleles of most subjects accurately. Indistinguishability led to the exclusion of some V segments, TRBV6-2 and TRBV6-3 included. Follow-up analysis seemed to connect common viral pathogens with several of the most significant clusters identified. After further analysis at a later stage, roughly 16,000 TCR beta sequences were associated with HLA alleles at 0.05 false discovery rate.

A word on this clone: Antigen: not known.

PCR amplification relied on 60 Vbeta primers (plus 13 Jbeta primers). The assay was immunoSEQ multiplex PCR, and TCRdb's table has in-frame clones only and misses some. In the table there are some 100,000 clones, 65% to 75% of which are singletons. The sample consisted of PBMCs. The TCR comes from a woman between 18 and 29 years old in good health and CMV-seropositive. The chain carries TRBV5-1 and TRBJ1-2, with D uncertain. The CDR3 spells CASSDGANYGYTF. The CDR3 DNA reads TGCGCCAGCAGCGATGGAGCTAACTATGGCTACACCTTC.